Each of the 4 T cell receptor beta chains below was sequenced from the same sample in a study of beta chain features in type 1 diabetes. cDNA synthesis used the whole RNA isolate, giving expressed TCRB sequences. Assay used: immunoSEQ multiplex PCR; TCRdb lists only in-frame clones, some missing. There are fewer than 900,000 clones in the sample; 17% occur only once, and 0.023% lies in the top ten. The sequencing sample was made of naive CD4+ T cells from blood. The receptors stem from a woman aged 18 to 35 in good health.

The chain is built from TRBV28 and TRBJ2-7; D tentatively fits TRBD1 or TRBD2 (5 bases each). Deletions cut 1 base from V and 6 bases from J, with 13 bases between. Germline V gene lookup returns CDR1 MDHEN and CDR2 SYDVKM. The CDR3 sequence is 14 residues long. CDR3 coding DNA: TGTGCCAGCAGTTTATATCTTCGGGGCCCCGAGCAGTACTTC. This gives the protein CASSLYLRGPEQYF.

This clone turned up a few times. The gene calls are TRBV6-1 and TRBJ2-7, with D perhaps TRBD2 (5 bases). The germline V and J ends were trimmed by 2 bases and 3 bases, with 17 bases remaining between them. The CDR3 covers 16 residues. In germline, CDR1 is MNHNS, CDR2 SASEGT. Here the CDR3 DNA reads TGTGCCAGCAGTGAACCCCGTCCCGGACGGGGCTACGAGCAGTACTTC. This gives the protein CASSEPRPGRGYEQYF.

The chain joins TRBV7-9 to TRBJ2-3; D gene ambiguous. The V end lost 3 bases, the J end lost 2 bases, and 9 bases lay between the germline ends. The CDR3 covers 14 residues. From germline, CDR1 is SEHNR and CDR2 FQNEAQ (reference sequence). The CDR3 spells CASSLGYDTDTQYF. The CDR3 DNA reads TGTGCCAGCAGCTTGGGTTACGACACAGATACGCAGTATTTT.

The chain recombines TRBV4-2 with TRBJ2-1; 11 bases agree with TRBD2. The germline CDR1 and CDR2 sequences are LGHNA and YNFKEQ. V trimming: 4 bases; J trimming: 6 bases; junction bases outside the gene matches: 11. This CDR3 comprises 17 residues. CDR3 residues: CASSPKTSGSVGNEQFF. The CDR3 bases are TGTGCCAGCAGCCCAAAAACTAGCGGGAGTGTGGGCAATGAGCAGTTCTTC.